This T cell receptor beta chain originates from a study of T cells in Graves' hyperthyroidism and ophthalmopathy. TCR beta CDR3 sequences were amplified from RNA transcripts. Initially, a first-round RT-PCR of the TCR CDR3 employed the HTBI primer set. TCRdb recomputed calls from the multiplex PCR reads with MiXCR, one row per CDR3 protein. The data hold roughly 250,000 distinct CDR3 sequences, with about 17% observed a single time. Clinical Activity Scores of at least 3, NOSPECS grades of at least 4 and durations under 3 months characterized ophthalmopathy patients. In this sample, this clonotype turned up many times. Germline CDR1 MNHEY, CDR2 SVGAGI. The V and J ends lost 0 bases and 2 bases respectively, with 8 bases between them. The CDR3 is 14 amino acids.

The sample was blood. The J gene is TRBJ2-7, the V gene TRBV6-5; D is undetermined. The receptor comes from a young woman with Graves' ophthalmopathy. The CDR3 sequence is CASSYSMAAYEQYF. The CDR3 DNA sequence: TGTGCCAGCAGTTACTCGATGGCCGCCTACGAGCAGTACTTC.